Listed below are T cell receptor beta chains from one sample, sequenced in a study of shared clonotypes between healthy human individuals. Clones were read by immunoSEQ multiplex PCR, and TCRdb kept only the in-frame ones, dropping some. The sample carries around 2.1 million clones, approximately 94% recorded once. Sequencing used naive CD8+ T cells from PBMCs. The receptors originated from a man younger than 35 in good health. Some clones in this sample may be carry-over from other donors' samples. Each CDR3 is given with its conserved first and last residue. D genes are given only for firm matches. Clone size is not always given. Where it is, it says once, few, many or a class for expanded clones.

.,TRBD2,TRBV27,TRBJ2-1,TGTGCCAGCCTTGTGACCGGGACTAGCGGGAGACTGGGTGAGCAGTTCTTC,CASLVTGTSGRLGEQFF
.,.,TRBV5-8,TRBJ1-2,TGTGCCAGCAGCCTTGGTCGACCGAACTATGGCTACACCTTC,CASSLGRPNYGYTF
.,.,TRBV11-2,TRBJ2-7,TGTGCCAGCAGTTCCGCAATCCACGAGCAGTACTTC,CASSSAIHEQYF
few,.,TRBV19,TRBJ1-1,TGTGCCAGTAGTACCGACGGGACATCCAAAGGGGCTTTCTTT,CASSTDGTSKGAFF
.,TRBD1,TRBV6-5,TRBJ1-2,TGTGCCAGCAGTTACTTCCTAGGACAGGCCGATGGCTACACCTTC,CASSYFLGQADGYTF
.,.,TRBV7-6,TRBJ2-7,TGTGCCAGCAGCTTTCCCGGTTCCTCCTACGAGCAGTACTTC,CASSFPGSSYEQYF
.,TRBD2,TRBV5-4,TRBJ2-2,TGTGCCAGCAGCTCCTACCGACTAGCGGGGCCCGGGGAGCTGTTTTTT,CASSSYRLAGPGELFF
once,TRBD1,TRBV9,TRBJ1-5,TGTGCCAGCAGCGCTGGACAGGGAGAGGTGCCCCAGCATTTT,CASSAGQGEVPQHF
.,.,TRBV7-9,TRBJ1-2,TGTGCCAGCAGTCTCTCGGAGCCTAACTATGGCTACACCTTC,CASSLSEPNYGYTF
.,.,TRBV13,TRBJ2-3,TGTGCCAGCAGCTACGGGAAACTAGGCACAGATACGCAGTATTTT,CASSYGKLGTDTQYF
.,.,TRBV7-9,TRBJ2-1,TGTGCCAGCAGCTTAGTCGGGCAGGGGGGCCACAATGAGCAGTTCTTC,CASSLVGQGGHNEQFF
.,TRBD2,TRBV11-2,TRBJ2-7,TGTGCCAGCAGTTCAGGACTAGCGGCCCCCTACGAGCAGTACTTC,CASSSGLAAPYEQYF
.,.,TRBV5-1,TRBJ2-1,TGCGCCAGCAGAACTAGGGTGTACAATGAGCAGTTCTTC,CASRTRVYNEQFF
.,TRBD2,TRBV5-4,TRBJ2-5,TGTGCCAGCAGCCGCGAGCGGGAGGGAGGGTATGAGACCCAGTACTTC,CASSREREGGYETQYF
.,.,TRBV6-1,TRBJ2-2,TGTGCCAGCATCTTCACCGGGGAGCTGTTTTTT,CASIFTGELFF
.,.,TRBV10-3,TRBJ1-5,TGTGCCATCAGAACGGGGGGCAATCAGCCCCAGCATTTT,CAIRTGGNQPQHF
.,.,TRBV9,TRBJ1-5,TGTGCCAGCAGCGTATCAGGGACGGGTCAGCCCCAGCATTTT,CASSVSGTGQPQHF
.,.,TRBV30,TRBJ2-7,TGTGCCTGGATGATAATGGGGGGCTACGAGCAGTACTTC,CAWMIMGGYEQYF
.,.,TRBV7-2,TRBJ2-1,TGTGCCAGCACCATCACGGCGGGAACCTACAATGAGCAGTTCTTC,CASTITAGTYNEQFF
.,.,TRBV6-1,TRBJ1-5,TGTGCCAGCAGCGAAACTAATCAGCCCCAGCATTTT,CASSETNQPQHF
.,.,TRBV10-1,TRBJ2-3,TGCGCCAGCAGCCATGAGGCGGGCACAGATACGCAGTATTTT,CASSHEAGTDTQYF
.,.,TRBV5-6,TRBJ1-3,TGTGCCAGCAGCTTGGGCCTCCTTGGAAACACCATATATTTT,CASSLGLLGNTIYF
.,TRBD1,TRBV11-2,TRBJ1-2,TGTGCCAGCAGCTTCCAAAGGGACAGGGCTGAGAGATATGGCTACACCTTC,CASSFQRDRAERYGYTF
once,TRBD2,TRBV6-5,TRBJ2-7,TGTGCCAGCAGCCCCTTTGGTAGCGGGAACTACGAGCAGTACTTC,CASSPFGSGNYEQYF
.,.,TRBV9,TRBJ1-2,TGTGCCAGCAGCGTAGGCAGGGAGTCCTATGGCTACACCTTC,CASSVGRESYGYTF
.,.,TRBV5-8,TRBJ2-7,TGTGCCAGCAGCTTGCGCCTCCTCTACGAGCAGTACTTC,CASSLRLLYEQYF
.,TRBD2,TRBV5-4,TRBJ2-5,TGTGCCAGCAGCTCGCCCGGGACTAGCGGGAGACAAGAGACCCAGTACTTC,CASSSPGTSGRQETQYF
.,.,TRBV4-1,TRBJ2-7,TGCGCCAGCAGCCAAGGGGCAGCGGAGGGGTCCTACGAGCAGTACTTC,CASSQGAAEGSYEQYF
.,.,TRBV30,TRBJ2-7,TGTGCCTGGAACGAAGGGTGGGGACCGAACTCCGAGCAGTACTTC,CAWNEGWGPNSEQYF
.,TRBD2,TRBV19,TRBJ2-2,TGTGCCAGTAGTATAGGACTAGCGGGCACCGGGGAGCTGTTTTTT,CASSIGLAGTGELFF
.,.,TRBV27,TRBJ2-4,TGTGCCAGCAGTTTTGTGGGGGACACAGCCAAAAACATTCAGTACTTC,CASSFVGDTAKNIQYF
.,.,TRBV27,TRBJ2-3,TGTGCCAGCAGTTTCGTAAAGGTGGCGGGATATGGCACAGATACGCAGTATTTT,CASSFVKVAGYGTDTQYF
once,.,TRBV25-1,TRBJ1-1,TGTGCCAGCAGTGAATATCCAATATGGGGGGAGGAGGACACTGAAGCTTTCTTT,CASSEYPIWGEEDTEAFF
.,TRBD1,TRBV9,TRBJ1-2,TGTGCCAGCAGCGTAGGGACAGGAGACTATGGCTACACCTTC,CASSVGTGDYGYTF
few,.,TRBV7-3,TRBJ1-2,TGTGCCAGCGGTGGGGACGAGTATGGCTACACCTTC,CASGGDEYGYTF
.,.,TRBV25-1,TRBJ2-7,TGTGCCACCGGCGACCGATCCCCTTACTACGAGCAGTACTTC,CATGDRSPYYEQYF
.,.,TRBV7-9,TRBJ2-3,TGTGCCAGCAGCTTAGTCGGGCGGACAAGCACAGATACGCAGTATTTT,CASSLVGRTSTDTQYF
once,TRBD2,TRBV11-3,TRBJ2-1,TGTGCCAGCAGCCTCGATAGCGGGAGACCCTACAATGAGCAGTTCTTC,CASSLDSGRPYNEQFF
.,TRBD1,TRBV4-1,TRBJ2-5,TGCGCCAGCAGCCACCTCCGGGACAGGGATGTAGAGACCCAGTACTTC,CASSHLRDRDVETQYF
.,.,TRBV4-3,TRBJ1-3,TGCGCCAGCAGCCAAGATAGACGTGGGGCAGGGGCTGGAAACACCATATATTTT,CASSQDRRGAGAGNTIYF
.,.,TRBV29-1,TRBJ2-3,TGCAGCGTTGTTCCAGGGGACACAGATACGCAGTATTTT,CSVVPGDTDTQYF